Each of the 11 T cell receptor beta chains below was sequenced from the same sample in a study of graft-versus-host responses after intestinal transplantation. No antigen has been identified for these receptors. Sequencing was performed with immunoSEQ multiplex PCR; in TCRdb, only in-frame clones are kept and a portion is missing. This repertoire shows about 88,000 clones, around 90% found once; its top ten account for more than 0.3%. The material was unstimulated CD4+ T cells sorted from spleen or lymph node cells, obtained before intestinal transplant. The receptors were gathered from a human donor who received an intestinal transplant.

CDR3 loop: CASSEDSRRPQHF. For the CDR3, the DNA is TGTGCCAGCAGCGAGGACAGCCGTAGGCCCCAGCATTTT. The rearrangement uses TRBV6-4 and TRBJ1-5; D perhaps matches TRBD1 (6 bases). The germline V gene has CDR1 MRHNA and CDR2 SNTAGT. The CDR3 loop spans 13 amino acids. The V and J ends lost 6 bases and 9 bases respectively, with 15 bases between them.

The rearrangement joins TRBV27 to TRBJ1-2; D unresolved. The germline gives CDR1 MNHEY, CDR2 SMNVEV (reference sequence). Deletions cut 3 bases from V and 7 bases from J, with 9 bases between. CDR3 length: 12 residues. The CDR3 DNA reads TGTGCCAGCAGTTTCAGTGGGGTTGGCTACACCTTC. Translation: CASSFSGVGYTF.

This clone appeared a single time. The rearrangement links TRBV30 to TRBJ2-1, with unresolved D. CDR3 length: 15 amino acids. Trimming shortened V by 4 bases and J by 7 bases, and 20 bases separated the two germline ends. Germline values: CDR1 GTSNPN, CDR2 SVGIG (reference sequence). CDR3 sequence reads: CAWKVRAGPANEQFF. In nucleotides, the CDR3 is TGTGCCTGGAAAGTAAGGGCAGGCCCCGCGAATGAGCAGTTCTTC.

The chain employs TRBV7-9 and TRBJ2-3; 10 positions agree with TRBD2. The CDR3 has 19 amino acids. In germline, CDR1 is SEHNR, CDR2 FQNEAQ (reference sequence). With 4 bases clipped from V and 0 bases from J, the junction kept 13 bases outside the gene matches. In DNA form, the CDR3 reads TGTGCCAGCAGCTCCCCAAGGACTAGCGGCGGGAGTAGCACAGATACGCAGTATTTT. Amino acids: CASSSPRTSGGSSTDTQYF.

The V and J genes are TRBV5-4 and TRBJ2-3; 7 bases agree with TRBD1. Germline V CDR1 and CDR2: SGHNT, YYREEE (reference sequence). Trimming cost V 0 bases and J 3 bases; bases outside gene matches: 7. The CDR3 extends over 16 amino acids. The chain's CDR3 is CASSLEGQMATDTQYF. The CDR3 nucleotides read TGTGCCAGCAGCTTGGAGGGACAGATGGCGACAGATACGCAGTATTTT.

The chain employs TRBV11-3 and TRBJ2-6; D is unclear. V dropped 7 bases and J dropped 1 base, with 11 bases sitting between them. This CDR3 has 15 residues. Germline assignment: CDR1 SGHNT and CDR2 YENEEA. CDR3 in amino acids: CASKVSLSGANVLTF. The CDR3 nucleotides read TGTGCCAGCAAGGTGAGTCTGTCTGGGGCCAACGTCCTGACTTTC.

The chain uses TRBV6-5 and TRBJ2-7; TRBD2 aligns across 12 bases. Germline CDR1 is MNHEY and CDR2 is SVGAGI. V shed 6 bases, J shed 5 bases, and the junction held 8 bases outside the gene matches. The CDR3 runs to 15 residues. CDR3 sequence reads: CASRRLAGVSDEQYF. For the CDR3, the DNA is TGTGCCAGCAGGAGACTAGCGGGAGTGAGCGACGAGCAGTACTTC.

The genes are TRBV7-3 and TRBJ1-1; D uncertain. V lost 0 bases and J 7 bases, leaving 15 bases between the germline ends. The CDR3 loop spans 15 amino acids. CDR1 and CDR2 from the germline V gene are SGHTA and FQGTGA. The CDR3 DNA follows: TGTGCCAGCAGCTTAACCCCCGGAAGGGCCAGTGAAGCTTTCTTT. This translates into CASSLTPGRASEAFF. Filled out from reference TRBV7-3 and TRBJ1-1, the complete variable domain reads GAGVSQTPSNKVTEKGKYVELRCDPISGHTALYWYRQSLGQGPEFLIYFQGTGAADDSGLPNDRFFAVRPEGSVSTLKIQRTERGDSAVYLCASSLTPGRASEAFFGQGTRLTVV.

J is TRBJ2-1 and V is TRBV5-4; 8 bases are a match to TRBD2. CDR3 length: 15 amino acids. Germline V gene data show CDR1 as SGHNT and CDR2 as YYREEE (reference sequence). Trimming at V came to 4 bases and at J to 5 bases, leaving 8 bases not matched to a gene. The CDR3 sequence: CASSHKREPDNEQFF. The CDR3 DNA is TGTGCCAGCAGCCACAAGCGGGAGCCGGACAATGAGCAGTTCTTC.

The J gene is TRBJ2-6, the V gene TRBV28; 7 nucleotides agree with TRBD1. The CDR3 loop spans 17 amino acids. Losses at the gene ends were 1 base for V and 0 bases for J; bases not matched to a gene: 3. Germline CDR1 reads MDHEN; CDR2 reads SYDVKM. Here the CDR3 reads CASSLSDRVSGANVLTF. In DNA, the CDR3 is TGTGCCAGCAGTTTATCCGACAGGGTCTCTGGGGCCAACGTCCTGACTTTC.

The chain joins TRBV28 to TRBJ1-5; D is ambiguous. The CDR3 has 14 residues. CDR1 is MDHEN and CDR2 is SYDVKM in the germline V gene. Trimming took off 6 bases at V and 3 bases at J, with 12 bases between the two ends. The CDR3 sequence is CASRTPLPNQPQHF. The CDR3 DNA sequence: TGTGCCAGCAGAACCCCTCTCCCCAATCAGCCCCAGCATTTT.